These 15 T cell receptor beta chains were sequenced from one sample in a study of T cell responses to AZD1222 COVID-19 vaccine. Some clones are missing from TCRdb's copy, which holds only in-frame ones; the method was immunoSEQ multiplex PCR. The sample contains approximately 150,000 clones, just over 90% of which appear only once. The sequencing here drew on peripheral blood, taken on day 0 of MenACWY control vaccination. These receptors came from an adult in good health.

The V call is TRBV4-2, the J call TRBJ2-7; 7 bases match TRBD2. In germline, CDR1 is LGHNA, CDR2 YNFKEQ. V shed 0 bases and J 5 bases; nucleotides not matched to a gene: 7. The CDR3 totals 15 residues. The CDR3 here is CASSQDFGGSNEQYF. The CDR3 coding sequence is TGTGCCAGCAGCCAAGATTTCGGCGGGAGCAACGAGCAGTACTTC.

The chain uses TRBV10-3 and TRBJ2-7, with D maybe TRBD1 (6 bases). The CDR3 contains 12 residues. The germline gives CDR1 ENHRY, CDR2 SYGVKD. The CDR3, as DNA: TGTCCTCCGGGACACTTCTCCTACGAGCAGTACTTC. Amino acid sequence: CPPGHFSYEQYF.

The rearrangement joins TRBV30 to TRBJ1-5; D might be TRBD1 (6 bases). This CDR3 has 13 residues. V lost 7 bases to trimming and J lost 2 bases, with 12 bases between them. CDR1 is GTSNPN, CDR2 SVGIG, per germline (reference sequence). As DNA, the CDR3 is TGTGCCTTACAGGGTTCGGGCAATCAGCCCCAGCATTTT. It codes for CALQGSGNQPQHF.

This sequence joins TRBV3-1 (or the pseudogene TRBV3-2) and TRBJ2-7; 7 bases are a match to TRBD2. CDR1 and CDR2 (germline): LGHDT, YNNKEL (reference sequence). Unmatched junction bases numbered 6, after V lost 1 base and J lost 0 bases. CDR3 size: 16 residues. CDR3 residues: CASSQGLAASSYEQYF. The CDR3 nucleotides read TGTGCCAGCAGCCAAGGTCTAGCGGCCAGCTCCTACGAGCAGTACTTC.

V and J are TRBV3-1 (or the pseudogene TRBV3-2) and TRBJ2-3; 12 bases match TRBD2. CDR1 LGHDT and CDR2 YNNKEL come from the germline V gene (reference sequence). The V gene end was trimmed by 4 bases and the J gene end by 6 bases; junction bases not matched to a gene: 5. The CDR3 has 15 amino acids. The CDR3 protein is CASSLPLAGGDTQYF. In nucleotides, the CDR3 is TGTGCCAGCAGCCTTCCGCTAGCGGGAGGGGATACGCAGTATTTT.

This chain connects TRBV28 to TRBJ1-5; D not certain. Germline CDR1 MDHEN, CDR2 SYDVKM. V was pared by 7 bases and J by 6 bases, with 10 bases between. The CDR3 has 12 residues. The CDR3 region has the DNA TGTGCCAGCACCTCGGATGTTCAGCCCCAGCATTTT. This sequence encodes CASTSDVQPQHF.

The CDR3 here is CASSLSGVTENEKLFF. The CDR3 DNA reads as TGTGCCAGCAGCCTCTCCGGGGTCACGGAGAATGAAAAACTGTTTTTT. The genes are TRBV7-9 and TRBJ1-4; D not resolved. CDR1 is SEHNR, CDR2 FQNEAQ, per germline (reference sequence). CDR3 size: 16 residues. The V gene lost 5 bases and the J gene lost 5 bases, with 18 bases spanning the gap.

The chain links TRBV5-1 to TRBJ1-1; D gene ambiguous. The germline gives CDR1 SGHRS, CDR2 YFSETQ. CDR3 length: 13 amino acids. The V end was cut by 3 bases, the J end by 0 bases, with 6 bases between. CDR3 protein: CASSSPMNTEAFF. CDR3 nucleotides: TGCGCCAGCAGCTCCCCCATGAACACTGAAGCTTTCTTT. The variable domain in full, with the rest retrieved from reference TRBV5-1 and TRBJ1-1, is KAGVTQTPRYLIKTRGQQVTLSCSPISGHRSVSWYQQTPGQGLQFLFEYFSETQRNKGNFPGRFSGRQFSNSRSEMNVSTLELGDSALYLCASSSPMNTEAFFGQGTRLTVV.

This clone was observed a handful of times. The rearrangement uses TRBV24-1 and TRBJ2-1, with 8 bases fitting TRBD2. CDR1 and CDR2 (germline): KGHDR, SFDVKD. The CDR3 contains 17 residues. Unmatched junction bases numbered 12, after V lost 0 bases and J lost 9 bases. The CDR3 region has the DNA TGTGCCACCAGTGATTTGGGGCTTACCAGCGGGAGCGGTGAGCAGTTCTTC. Its translation: CATSDLGLTSGSGEQFF.

As for this clone: The missing conserved phenylalanine or tryptophan at the end of this CDR3 makes a read error likely. Because the CDR3's place on the DNA is in doubt, the DNA is left out and the CDR3 is given as listed by TCRdb. This chain's CDR3 is CASSLLAQESSL. The J gene is TRBJ2-3, the V gene TRBV3-1 (or the pseudogene TRBV3-2). The CDR3 numbers 12 amino acids, ends counted. Germline values: CDR1 LGHDT, CDR2 YNNKEL (reference sequence).

The chain has TRBV18 and TRBJ1-5; 10 nucleotides match TRBD1. The V gene end was trimmed by 3 bases and the J gene end by 1 base; junction bases not matched to a gene: 9. The CDR3 spans 18 residues. Germline CDR1 is KGHSH and CDR2 is LQKENI. The DNA of the CDR3 is TGTGCCAGCTCACCTAGGGGACAGGGGTTTACGAGCAATCAGCCCCAGCATTTT. It translates to CASSPRGQGFTSNQPQHF.

The V gene is TRBV3-1 (or the pseudogene TRBV3-2), the J gene TRBJ1-1, with a tentative D call TRBD1 (5 bases). There are 14 residues in the CDR3. Germline CDR1 reads LGHDT; CDR2 reads YNNKEL (reference sequence). With 5 bases removed from V and 6 bases from J, the gap between germline ends came to 16 bases. The CDR3 sequence: CASSKAPLGAEAFF. CDR3 coding DNA: TGTGCCAGCAGCAAGGCCCCCTTGGGGGCTGAAGCTTTCTTT.

The table lists this clone with a count of one. The DNA of the CDR3 is TGTGCCAGCAGCTTAGTACAGGGGGTCTACACATCTAATGAAGCTTTCTTT. Its protein is CASSLVQGVYTSNEAFF. The chain recombines TRBV7-9 with TRBJ1-1; 8 nucleotides align to TRBD1. There are 17 residues in the CDR3. CDR1 SEHNR and CDR2 FQNEAQ come from the germline V gene (reference sequence). The junction had 14 bases not matched to a gene; V was cut back by 1 base and J by 7 bases.

The chain is built from TRBV19 and TRBJ1-2, with D unclear. Trimming removed 6 bases from V and 4 bases from J, with 15 bases in between. Germline CDR1 reads LNHDA; CDR2 reads SQIVND (reference sequence). This CDR3 contains 14 residues. CDR3 coding DNA: TGTGCCAGTAGCCCGCAAGGGAAATTCTATGGCTACACCTTC. This sequence encodes CASSPQGKFYGYTF. Drawing the rest from reference TRBV19 and TRBJ1-2, the complete variable domain is DGGITQSPKYLFRKEGQNVTLSCEQNLNHDAMYWYRQDPGQGLRLIYYSQIVNDFQKGDIAEGYSVSREKKESFPLTVTSAQKNPTAFYLCASSPQGKFYGYTFGSGTRLTVV.

The chain uses TRBV3-1 (or the pseudogene TRBV3-2) and TRBJ2-1; no reliable D call. The V gene's germline CDR1 is LGHDT and CDR2 YNNKEL (reference sequence). V lost 4 bases and J 6 bases, leaving 10 bases between the germline ends. This CDR3 is built from 13 residues. The CDR3 region is CASSLLRSNEQFF. In nucleotides, the CDR3 is TGTGCCAGCAGCCTCCTGAGGAGCAATGAGCAGTTCTTC.